The sequence of this TCR beta chain was determined in a study of CD8+ T cells in alopecia areata. Whole-study results and caveats: When scalp samples are sequenced, resident alphabeta T cells of normal skin are also captured.

As regards this clone: Its target is not known.

Treatment indicated: oral pan-JAK inhibitor, 5-10 mg twice daily. Germline V gene sequence: CDR1 MNHEY, CDR2 SMNVEV (reference sequence). The CDR3 sequence is 17 residues long. V gave up 1 base and J gave up 8 bases; unmatched junction bases: 12. Extracted RNA was reverse transcribed, and the resulting cDNA served as sequencing template. Repertoires were generated with immunoSEQ multiplex PCR, while TCRdb's copy carries only in-frame clones and drops some. The data contain about 180,000 clones, roughly 53% of them seen just once; the ten biggest clones take up about 10%. This sequence joins TRBV27 and TRBJ1-2; 11 nucleotides match TRBD1. Material: CD8+ T cells sorted from blood, obtained at week 24, from a patient treated with tofacitinib. This sequence originates from a human donor with alopecia areata. The CDR3 DNA follows: TGTGCCAGCAGTTTATACCCGTCCGGGACAGGGGGTCGGGGCTACACCTTC. Protein sequence: CASSLYPSGTGGRGYTF.